A single sample is the source of the 9 T cell receptor beta chains below, sequenced in a study of PD-1 blockade in classical Hodgkin lymphoma. Patients all relapsed after autologous stem cell transplantation, and there was variation in brentuximab vedotin exposure. Sequencing used immunoSEQ multiplex PCR; TCRdb keeps in-frame clones, though not all of them. The table includes fewer than 110,000 clones, approximately 90% detected once. The sequencing here drew on peripheral blood mononuclear cells (PBMCs), taken before the second cycle of nivolumab. The receptors come from a human donor with classical Hodgkin lymphoma.

This clone was recorded once. The rearrangement joins TRBV5-4 to TRBJ2-5; D could derive from TRBD1 or TRBD2 (5 bases each). The assigned J gene may be wrong: the sequence end matches TRBJ2-7 better. CDR1 and CDR2 (germline): SGHNT, YYREEE (reference sequence). This CDR3 contains 12 residues. The chain's CDR3 is CASSRDLYEQYF. CDR3 in DNA: TGTGCCAGCAGCAGGGACCTCTACGAGCAGTACTTC.

This sequence joins TRBV6-6 and TRBJ1-2; weak D call: TRBD1 (5 bases). The CDR3 contains 15 residues. Looked up from germline, CDR1 is MNHNY and CDR2 is SVGAGI (reference sequence). The V gene lost 2 bases and the J gene lost 1 base, with 11 bases spanning the gap. This chain's CDR3 is CASSYLGGDNYGYTF. CDR3 DNA sequence: TGTGCCAGCAGTTACCTGGGGGGGGATAACTATGGCTACACCTTC.

The chain links TRBV7-3 to TRBJ1-1, with D possibly TRBD1 on 5 matching bases. The germline V gene encodes CDR1 SGHTA and CDR2 FQGTGA. V gave up 5 bases and J gave up 1 base, with 11 bases separating them. The CDR3 spans 14 residues. CDR3 sequence (DNA): TGTGCCAGCAGCCCCGGACATCAGAACACTGAAGCTTTCTTT. Its translation is CASSPGHQNTEAFF.

Here the CDR3 DNA reads TGTGCCAGCAGCGCAACTGACAGGGCAAGGATCTCTGGGGCCAACGTCCTGACTTTC. Its translation: CASSATDRARISGANVLTF. The chain joins TRBV9 to TRBJ2-6; 7 bases are shared with TRBD1. J gave up 0 bases and V 3 bases, and 12 bases lay outside the gene matches. CDR3 length: 19 amino acids. Germline CDR1 SGDLS, CDR2 YYNGEE.

V is TRBV10-3 and J is TRBJ1-6; TRBD1 aligns across 7 bases. Germline assignment: CDR1 ENHRY and CDR2 SYGVKD. The CDR3 has 14 residues. The ends lost 6 bases at V and 7 bases at J; junction bases unmatched: 6. CDR3 region: CAISGDRWNSPLHF. The DNA of the CDR3 is TGTGCCATCAGCGGGGACAGATGGAATTCACCCCTCCACTTT.

This sequence joins TRBV27 and TRBJ1-5, with D hard to call. Trimming pared 8 bases from V and 1 base from J, leaving 9 bases between. Germline V CDR1 and CDR2: MNHEY, SMNVEV (reference sequence). This CDR3 comprises 13 residues. CDR3 coding DNA: TGTGCCAGCCGGGAGGTCAGCAATCAGCCCCAGCATTTT. It specifies CASREVSNQPQHF.

This clone was found a few times. The rearrangement uses TRBV12-5 and TRBJ2-3; possibly TRBD1 for D (6 bases). The germline V and J ends were trimmed by 2 bases and 2 bases, with 14 bases remaining between them. The CDR3 has 16 amino acids. In germline, CDR1 is LGHNT, CDR2 FRNRAP. The CDR3 is CASGLSLRGSTDTQYF. The DNA of the CDR3 is TGTGCTAGTGGTTTGTCCCTCAGGGGATCCACAGATACGCAGTATTTT.

The rearrangement uses TRBV7-8 and TRBJ2-7, with no clear D. CDR1 and CDR2 from the germline V gene are SGHVS and FQNEAQ. V was clipped by 5 bases and J by 0 bases, with 11 bases between them. CDR3 length: 14 residues. This CDR3 is CASSPRPISYEQYF. CDR3 DNA: TGTGCCAGCAGCCCGCGACCGATCTCCTACGAGCAGTACTTC.

V gene TRBV9 combines with J gene TRBJ2-1; D assignment may be TRBD1 or TRBD2 (6 bases each). CDR3 length equals 16 residues. CDR1 is SGDLS and CDR2 is YYNGEE in the germline V gene. The V end lost 0 bases, the J end lost 7 bases, and 17 bases lay between the germline ends. The CDR3 loop is CASSVGGQGRKNEQFF. CDR3 nucleotides: TGTGCCAGCAGCGTAGGTGGGCAGGGGAGGAAGAATGAGCAGTTCTTC. The full variable domain, rest sourced from reference TRBV9 and TRBJ2-1, is DSGVTQTPKHLITATGQRVTLRCSPRSGDLSVYWYQQSLDQGLQFLIQYYNGEERAKGNILERFSAQQFPDLHSELNLSSLELGDSALYFCASSVGGQGRKNEQFFGPGTRLTVL.